What follows describes a single TCR beta chain. This entry is derived from a study of blood T cell repertoires in COVID-19. Across the study: Spain, Italy and the United States supplied samples that represented acute and convalescent COVID-19.

As processed by the authors: The assay estimated nucleated cells by amplifying reference gene primers. The protocol was immunoSEQ multiplex PCR, while the TCRdb copy is restricted to in-frame clones and leaves out a portion. V and J calls and clone size are copied from that table; D and trimming were computed from the DNA. Here the sample spans around 250,000 clones, about 90% being singletons. Everyone who took part was about 18 to 90 years old, and they came from about two dozen US areas. Cohort allocation depended upon clinical history that participants reported. The source of this sequence is a human donor in a cohort exposed to, infected with or recovered from COVID-19 (not recorded which). The donor label of this sample is uncertain. Material for sequencing was PBMCs or T cells enriched from blood (not recorded which).

This CDR3 reads CASSLLAGGQETQYF. CDR3 coding DNA: TGTGCCAGCAGCTTATTAGCGGGGGGACAAGAGACCCAGTACTTC. V gene TRBV7-9 combines with J gene TRBJ2-5; 10 bases map to TRBD2. CDR1 is SEHNR, CDR2 FQNEAQ, per germline (reference sequence). The ends lost 2 bases at V and 2 bases at J; junction bases unmatched: 2. This CDR3 region has 15 residues.